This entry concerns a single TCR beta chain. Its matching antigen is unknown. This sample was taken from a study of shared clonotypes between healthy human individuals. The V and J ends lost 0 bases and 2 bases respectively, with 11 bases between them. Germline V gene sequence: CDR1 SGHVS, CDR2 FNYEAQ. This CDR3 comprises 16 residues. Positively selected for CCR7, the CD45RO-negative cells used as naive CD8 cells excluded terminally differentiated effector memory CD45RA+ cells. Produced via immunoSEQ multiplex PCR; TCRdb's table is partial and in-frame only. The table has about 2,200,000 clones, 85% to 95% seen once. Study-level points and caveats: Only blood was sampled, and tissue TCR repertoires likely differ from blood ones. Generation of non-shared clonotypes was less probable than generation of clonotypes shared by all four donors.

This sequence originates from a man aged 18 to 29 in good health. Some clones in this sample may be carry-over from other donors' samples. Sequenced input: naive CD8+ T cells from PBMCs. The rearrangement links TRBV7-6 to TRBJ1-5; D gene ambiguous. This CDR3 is CASSLAAGSGNQPQHF. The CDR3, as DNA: TGTGCCAGCAGCTTAGCGGCAGGTAGCGGCAATCAGCCCCAGCATTTT.